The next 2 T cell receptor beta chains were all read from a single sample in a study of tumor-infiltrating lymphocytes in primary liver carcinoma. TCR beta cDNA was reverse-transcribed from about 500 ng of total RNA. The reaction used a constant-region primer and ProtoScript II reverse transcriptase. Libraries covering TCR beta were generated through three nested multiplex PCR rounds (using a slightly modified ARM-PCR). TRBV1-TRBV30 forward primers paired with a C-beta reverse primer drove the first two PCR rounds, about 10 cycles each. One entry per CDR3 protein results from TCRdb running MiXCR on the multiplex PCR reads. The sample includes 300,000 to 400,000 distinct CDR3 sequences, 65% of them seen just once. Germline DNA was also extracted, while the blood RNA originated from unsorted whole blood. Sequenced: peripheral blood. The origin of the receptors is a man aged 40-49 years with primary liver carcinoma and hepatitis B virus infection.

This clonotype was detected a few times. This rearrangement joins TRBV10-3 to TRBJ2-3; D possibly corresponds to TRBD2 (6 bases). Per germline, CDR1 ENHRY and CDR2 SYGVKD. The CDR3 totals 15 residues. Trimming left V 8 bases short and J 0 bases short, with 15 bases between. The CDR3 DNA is TGTGCCATCGGGGACCTAGCGACTAGCACAGATACGCAGTATTTT. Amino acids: CAIGDLATSTDTQYF.

DNA of the CDR3: TGTGCCAACAATCTCCAAGGGGTTCGGCACGAGCAGTACTTC. It is translated as CANNLQGVRHEQYF. The J gene is TRBJ2-7, the V gene TRBV12-3 or TRBV12-4, with D tentatively TRBD1 (5 bases). Trimming removed 10 bases at V and 5 bases at J, with 21 bases between. CDR3 size: 14 residues.